These 27 T cell receptor beta chains came from one sample sequenced in a study of blood T cell repertoires in COVID-19. Sequenced by immunoSEQ multiplex PCR; TCRdb stores in-frame clones only, minus some. Among roughly 250,000 clones listed, 88% were seen once. Material: peripheral blood. The receptor set was obtained from a woman aged 25 to 39 with acute or convalescent COVID-19.

This chain links TRBV30 with TRBJ1-2; D call uncertain. V was shortened by 3 bases and J by 2 bases, with 16 bases between the two germline ends. Looked up from germline, CDR1 is GTSNPN and CDR2 is SVGIG (reference sequence). The CDR3 extends over 15 amino acids. The CDR3 sequence: CAWRNIEAANYGYTF. The CDR3 DNA follows: TGTGCCTGGAGGAATATAGAGGCAGCCAACTATGGCTACACCTTC.

This rearrangement joins TRBV6-5 to TRBJ2-7; the match to TRBD2 covers 10 bases. V lost 0 bases to trimming and J lost 4 bases; unmatched junction nucleotides: 0. CDR1 MNHEY and CDR2 SVGAGI come from the germline V gene. This CDR3 comprises 14 residues. The CDR3 DNA follows: TGTGCCAGCAGTTACTCGGGACTAGCGTACGAGCAGTACTTC. This codes for CASSYSGLAYEQYF.

CDR3 DNA sequence: TGTGCCAGCAGCCGCCCGGGGACAGGGCTTTCACCCCTCCACTTT. Translating gives CASSRPGTGLSPLHF. The chain employs TRBV7-2 and TRBJ1-6, with 9 nucleotides matching TRBD1. V was clipped by 5 bases and J by 9 bases; unmatched bases: 8. Germline-derived CDR1 and CDR2 are SGHTA and FQGNSA. The CDR3 totals 15 residues.

The V call is TRBV11-2, the J call TRBJ2-1; 11 bases are shared with TRBD2. The germline CDR1 and CDR2 sequences are SGHAT and FQNNGV. Losses at the gene ends were 6 bases for V and 6 bases for J; bases not matched to a gene: 19. This CDR3 has 19 residues. This CDR3 is CASRGTTSGRGPTRNEQFF. The CDR3 DNA is TGTGCCAGCAGAGGAACAACTAGCGGGAGAGGGCCTACTCGCAATGAGCAGTTCTTC.

V is TRBV5-1 and J is TRBJ2-3, with 11 bases aligning to TRBD2. V was clipped by 2 bases and J by 3 bases; unmatched bases: 5. Germline V gene sequence: CDR1 SGHRS, CDR2 YFSETQ. The CDR3 loop spans 16 amino acids. The CDR3, as DNA: TGCGCCAGCAGCTTAGAAACTAGCGGGAGTACAGATACGCAGTATTTT. Protein: CASSLETSGSTDTQYF. Supplemented by reference TRBV5-1 and TRBJ2-3, the full variable domain reads KAGVTQTPRYLIKTRGQQVTLSCSPISGHRSVSWYQQTPGQGLQFLFEYFSETQRNKGNFPGRFSGRQFSNSRSEMNVSTLELGDSALYLCASSLETSGSTDTQYFGPGTRLTVL.

This chain uses TRBV12-3 or TRBV12-4 with TRBJ2-7; D remains ambiguous. The CDR3 length is 13 residues. Trimming removed 3 bases at V and 2 bases at J, with 8 bases between. The CDR3 nucleotides are TGTGCCAGCAGTTTTATGTCAGCCTACGAGCAGTACTTC. Protein product: CASSFMSAYEQYF.

J is TRBJ1-2 and V is TRBV27; possibly TRBD1 for D (6 bases). This CDR3 contains 13 residues. The germline gives CDR1 MNHEY, CDR2 SMNVEV (reference sequence). Trimming pared 3 bases from V and 6 bases from J, leaving 11 bases between. The CDR3 nucleotides read TGTGCCAGCAGTTTCCCAGGGGCCAATGGCTACACCTTC. It translates to CASSFPGANGYTF.

J is TRBJ2-7 and V is TRBV15, with 10 nucleotides matching TRBD1. Trimming cost V 2 bases and J 5 bases; bases outside gene matches: 6. Germline CDR1 reads LNHNV; CDR2 reads YYDKDF (reference sequence). This CDR3 has 15 amino acids. The CDR3 sequence: CATSRSGQGGHEQYF. For the CDR3, the DNA is TGTGCCACCAGCAGATCCGGACAGGGGGGACACGAGCAGTACTTC.

This clone was counted a few times. Mismatch with germline at one junction end may stem from a read error. The V gene is TRBV9, the J gene TRBJ2-1; perhaps TRBD1 as D (5 bases). CDR3 length: 12 residues. Germline CDR1 is SGDLS and CDR2 is YYNGEE. The CDR3 DNA reads TGTGCCAGCAGCCGCCTCCTTAGGGGTATGATCTTC. Translation: CASSRLLRGMIF.

V usage is TRBV3-1 (or the pseudogene TRBV3-2) and J usage is TRBJ1-4; a weak D match, TRBD1 (6 bases). CDR1 LGHDT and CDR2 YNNKEL come from the germline V gene (reference sequence). V was trimmed by 4 bases and J by 6 bases, leaving 9 bases between them. The CDR3 covers 13 residues. Here the CDR3 DNA reads TGTGCCAGCAGCCGGGGGGGCCATGAAAAACTGTTTTTT. Encoded protein: CASSRGGHEKLFF.

For the CDR3, the DNA is TGTGCCAGCAGTGAAGGCGGACTAGCGGGAGGGCCCTCGGAGACCCAGTACTTC. Translation: CASSEGGLAGGPSETQYF. This chain uses TRBV2 with TRBJ2-5; TRBD2 aligns across 15 bases. Trimming took 1 base from V and 5 from J; bases not matched to a gene: 8. Germline V gives CDR1 SNHLY, CDR2 FYNNEI. The CDR3 runs to 18 residues.

The chain employs TRBV6-1 and TRBJ2-7, with 7 bases matching TRBD1. This CDR3 comprises 15 residues. Germline loops: CDR1 MNHNS, CDR2 SASEGT. The ends lost 3 bases at V and 3 bases at J; junction bases unmatched: 8. The CDR3 here is CASSDRQGYNYEQYF. In DNA, the CDR3 is TGTGCCAGCAGTGACCGACAGGGTTACAACTACGAGCAGTACTTC.

The rearrangement joins TRBV24-1 to TRBJ2-2; D may be TRBD2 (6 bases). V shed 3 bases and J shed 2 bases, with 9 bases lying between them. In germline, CDR1 is KGHDR, CDR2 SFDVKD. The CDR3 extends over 15 amino acids. Here the CDR3 DNA reads TGTGCCACCAGTGATACAGGACTAAACACCGGGGAGCTGTTTTTT. It is translated as CATSDTGLNTGELFF.

This clone was counted a single time. This chain links TRBV5-1 with TRBJ1-4; 9 bases align to TRBD1. Germline trimming cut 4 bases from V and 8 bases from J; bases unmatched to any gene: 15. Germline V lookup: CDR1 SGHRS, CDR2 YFSETQ. This CDR3 spans 17 amino acids. CDR3 sequence reads: CASSPHPGGTGPEKLFF. The DNA of the CDR3 is TGCGCCAGCAGCCCCCATCCGGGGGGGACAGGGCCCGAAAAACTGTTTTTT.

The chain is built from TRBV29-1 and TRBJ2-3, with 8 bases identical to TRBD2. The germline V gene encodes CDR1 SQVTM and CDR2 ANQGSEA. CDR3 length equals 12 residues. The V gene end was trimmed by 3 bases and the J gene end by 5 bases; junction bases not matched to a gene: 1. The chain's CDR3 is CSVDGGVDTQYF. CDR3 nucleotides: TGCAGCGTTGACGGGGGGGTAGATACGCAGTATTTT.

This chain links TRBV29-1 with TRBJ2-7; the D gene is possibly TRBD2 (7 bases). The CDR3 consists of 16 residues. V was trimmed by 4 bases and J by 3 bases, leaving 22 bases between them. Germline CDR1 and CDR2: SQVTM and ANQGSEA. The DNA for the CDR3 is TGCAGCGTTGTTTTTGATGAGCGAGGGGGGGACTACGAGCAGTACTTC. Its translation is CSVVFDERGGDYEQYF.

The rearrangement joins TRBV30 to TRBJ1-5; 9 positions agree with TRBD1. Trimming cost V 3 bases and J 0 bases; bases outside gene matches: 12. CDR3 size: 18 residues. Germline-derived CDR1 and CDR2 are GTSNPN and SVGIG (reference sequence). CDR3 sequence reads: CAWSRGTGHTYSNQPQHF. The DNA for the CDR3 is TGTGCCTGGAGCCGAGGGACAGGGCATACTTATAGCAATCAGCCCCAGCATTTT.

This chain uses TRBV5-5 with TRBJ2-3, with D unresolved. The CDR3 runs to 12 residues. The germline V and J ends were trimmed by 6 bases and 5 bases, with 10 bases remaining between them. The germline V gene encodes CDR1 SGHKS and CDR2 YYEKEE (reference sequence). DNA for the CDR3: TGTGCCAGCACTGAGTTGTTAGATACGCAGTATTTT. This gives the protein CASTELLDTQYF.

The chain links TRBV18 to TRBJ2-2; 8 bases are a match to TRBD2. This CDR3 is built from 15 residues. Germline V gene data show CDR1 as KGHSH and CDR2 as LQKENI. V was pared by 2 bases and J by 3 bases, with 2 bases of the junction left unmatched. In DNA form, the CDR3 reads TGTGCCAGCTCACCATCACTAGCGGACACCGGGGAGCTGTTTTTT. Its translation is CASSPSLADTGELFF.

V is TRBV7-8 and J is TRBJ2-5, with 7 bases that match TRBD1. The CDR3 is 16 residues long. Germline CDR1 and CDR2: SGHVS and FQNEAQ. V shed 4 bases and J 2 bases; nucleotides not matched to a gene: 10. CDR3 loop: CASSYLLTGQQETQYF. The DNA of the CDR3 is TGTGCCAGCAGCTATCTACTGACAGGGCAACAAGAGACCCAGTACTTC.

V is TRBV5-5 and J is TRBJ1-4; TRBD1 matches 7 bases. V lost 0 bases and J lost 4; bases outside the gene matches: 3. The CDR3 totals 15 residues. CDR1 is SGHKS and CDR2 is YYEKEE in the germline V gene (reference sequence). CDR3 sequence: CASSLATGVNEKLFF. The DNA for the CDR3 is TGTGCCAGCAGCTTGGCAACAGGGGTTAATGAAAAACTGTTTTTT.

The chain carries TRBV7-6 and TRBJ2-3, with 7 bases that match TRBD1. J lost 3 bases, V lost 1 base, and 7 bases had no gene match. Germline V gene data show CDR1 as SGHVS and CDR2 as FNYEAQ. The CDR3 has 16 amino acids. The CDR3 spells CASSLGQGPVTDTQYF. CDR3 sequence (DNA): TGTGCCAGCAGCTTAGGACAGGGTCCGGTGACAGATACGCAGTATTTT.

V and J are TRBV7-2 and TRBJ1-4, with 8 bases fitting TRBD1. The CDR3 covers 14 residues. After removal of 6 bases from V and 7 bases from J, the junction contained 7 bases not matched to a gene. Germline-derived CDR1 and CDR2 are SGHTA and FQGNSA. The chain's CDR3 is CASRAGGEGEKLFF. CDR3 coding DNA: TGTGCCAGCAGAGCAGGGGGCGAAGGTGAAAAACTGTTTTTT. Looking up the rest from reference TRBV7-2 and TRBJ1-4 gives the full variable domain: GAGVSQSPSNKVTEKGKDVELRCDPISGHTALYWYRQSLGQGLEFLIYFQGNSAPDKSGLPSDRFSAERTGGSVSTLTIQRTQQEDSAVYLCASRAGGEGEKLFFGSGTQLSVL.

V gene TRBV5-6 combines with J gene TRBJ1-4; tentative D call: TRBD1 (6 bases). This CDR3 spans 15 amino acids. The V and J ends lost 4 bases and 8 bases respectively, with 18 bases between them. Per germline, CDR1 SGHDT and CDR2 YYEEEE. The CDR3 protein is CASSRDIGGGEKLFF. Written as DNA, the CDR3 is TGTGCCAGCAGCAGGGACATTGGGGGCGGAGAAAAACTGTTTTTT.

The V gene is TRBV4-3, the J gene TRBJ1-6, with D unclear. V lost 4 bases and J 9 bases, leaving 10 bases between the germline ends. The germline gives CDR1 LGHNA, CDR2 YSLEER. The CDR3 loop spans 13 amino acids. CDR3 loop: CASSPGTPSPLHF. The CDR3 DNA follows: TGCGCCAGCAGCCCCGGTACCCCTTCACCCCTCCACTTT.

The CDR3 reads CASSLATSYGRASFSYEQYF. The CDR3 DNA sequence: TGTGCCAGCAGCTTAGCAACTAGCTATGGGAGGGCCAGTTTTTCCTACGAGCAGTACTTC. The chain couples TRBV7-2 to TRBJ2-7, with 7 nucleotides matching TRBD2. Looked up from germline, CDR1 is SGHTA and CDR2 is FQGNSA. After removal of 0 bases from V and 1 base from J, the junction contained 18 bases not matched to a gene. There are 20 residues in the CDR3.

The chain combines TRBV19 with TRBJ1-6; possibly TRBD1 for D (6 bases). Per the germline V gene, CDR1 is LNHDA and CDR2 is SQIVND (reference sequence). The CDR3 extends over 15 amino acids. Trimming took 3 bases from V and 5 from J, leaving 11 bases between them. Written as DNA, the CDR3 is TGTGCCAGTAGTATTGCACAGGGTGATAATTCACCCCTCCACTTT. Amino acids: CASSIAQGDNSPLHF.